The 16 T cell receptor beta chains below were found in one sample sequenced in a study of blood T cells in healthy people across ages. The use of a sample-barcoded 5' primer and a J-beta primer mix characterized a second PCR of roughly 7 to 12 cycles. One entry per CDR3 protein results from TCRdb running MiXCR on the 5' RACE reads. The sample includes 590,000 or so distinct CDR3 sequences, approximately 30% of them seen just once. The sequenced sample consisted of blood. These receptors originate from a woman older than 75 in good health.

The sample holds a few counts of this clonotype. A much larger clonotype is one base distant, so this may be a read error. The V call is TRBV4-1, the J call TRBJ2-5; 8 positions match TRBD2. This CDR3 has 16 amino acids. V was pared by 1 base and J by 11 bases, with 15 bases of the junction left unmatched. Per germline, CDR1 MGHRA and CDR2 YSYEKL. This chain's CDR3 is CASSQALRGGLNEQYF. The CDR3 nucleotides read TGCGCCAGCAGCCAAGCTCTACGCGGGGGGCTGAATGAGCAGTACTTC.

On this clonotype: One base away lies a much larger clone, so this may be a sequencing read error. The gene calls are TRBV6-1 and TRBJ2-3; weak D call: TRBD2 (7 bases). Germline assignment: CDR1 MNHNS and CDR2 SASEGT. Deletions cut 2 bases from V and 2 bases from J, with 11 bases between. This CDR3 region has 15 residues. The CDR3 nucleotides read TGTGCCAGCAGTGAATCCGGGGGGCACACAGATACGCAGTATTTT. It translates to CASSESGGHTDTQYF.

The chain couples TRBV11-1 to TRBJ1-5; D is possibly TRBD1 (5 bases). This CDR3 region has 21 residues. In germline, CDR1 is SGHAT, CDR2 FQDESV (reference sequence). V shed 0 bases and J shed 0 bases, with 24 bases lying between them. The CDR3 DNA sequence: TGTGCCAGCAGCTTAGCGCGCGGGGGACCACAGAGGGGTTATAGCAATCAGCCCCAGCATTTT. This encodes CASSLARGGPQRGYSNQPQHF.

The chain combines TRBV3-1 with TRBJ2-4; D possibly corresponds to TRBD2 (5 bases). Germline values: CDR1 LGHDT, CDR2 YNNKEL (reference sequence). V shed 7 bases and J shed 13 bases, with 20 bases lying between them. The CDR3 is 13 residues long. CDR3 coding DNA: TGTGCCAGCAACCGAGGGATCCCAGGTGAGCAGTACTTC. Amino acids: CASNRGIPGEQYF.

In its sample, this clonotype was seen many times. CDR3 sequence reads: CASSVALAGGEQYF. The CDR3 DNA reads TGTGCCAGCAGCGTAGCACTAGCGGGAGGAGAGCAGTACTTC. This chain joins TRBV9 and TRBJ2-7, with 12 bases fitting TRBD2. The junction had 2 bases not matched to a gene; V was cut back by 0 bases and J by 7 bases. Germline V lookup: CDR1 SGDLS, CDR2 YYNGEE. The CDR3 consists of 14 residues.

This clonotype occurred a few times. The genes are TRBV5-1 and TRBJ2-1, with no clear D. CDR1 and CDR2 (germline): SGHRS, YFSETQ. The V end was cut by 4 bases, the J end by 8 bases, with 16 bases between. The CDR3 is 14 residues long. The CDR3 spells CASSRDSQRDEQFF. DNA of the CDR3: TGCGCCAGCAGCCGAGACTCCCAGCGCGATGAGCAGTTCTTC.

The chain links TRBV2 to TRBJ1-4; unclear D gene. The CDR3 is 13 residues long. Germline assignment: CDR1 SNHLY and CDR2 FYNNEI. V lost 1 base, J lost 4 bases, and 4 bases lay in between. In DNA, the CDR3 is TGTGCCAGCAGTGAAGTCCGTAATGAAAAACTGTTTTTT. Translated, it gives CASSEVRNEKLFF.

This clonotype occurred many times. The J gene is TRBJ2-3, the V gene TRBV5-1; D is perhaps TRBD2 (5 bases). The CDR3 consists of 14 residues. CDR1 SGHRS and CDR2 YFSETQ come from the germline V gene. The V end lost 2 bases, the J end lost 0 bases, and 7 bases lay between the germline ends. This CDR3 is CASSFQRSTDTQYF. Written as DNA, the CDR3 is TGCGCCAGCAGCTTCCAGCGGAGCACAGATACGCAGTATTTT.

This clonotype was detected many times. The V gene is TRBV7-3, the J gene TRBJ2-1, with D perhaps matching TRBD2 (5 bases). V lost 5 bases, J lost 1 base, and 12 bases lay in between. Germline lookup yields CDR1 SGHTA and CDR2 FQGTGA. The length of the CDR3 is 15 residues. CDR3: CASSPGRRSYNEQFF. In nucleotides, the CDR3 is TGTGCCAGCAGCCCCGGACGGAGGTCCTACAATGAGCAGTTCTTC.

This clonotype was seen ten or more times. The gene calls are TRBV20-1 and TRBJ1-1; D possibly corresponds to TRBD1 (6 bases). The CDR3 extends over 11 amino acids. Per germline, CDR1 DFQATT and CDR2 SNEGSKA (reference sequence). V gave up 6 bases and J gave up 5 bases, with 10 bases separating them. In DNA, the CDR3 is TGCAGTGCCCGGGGGGCGACTGAAGCTTTCTTT. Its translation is CSARGATEAFF.

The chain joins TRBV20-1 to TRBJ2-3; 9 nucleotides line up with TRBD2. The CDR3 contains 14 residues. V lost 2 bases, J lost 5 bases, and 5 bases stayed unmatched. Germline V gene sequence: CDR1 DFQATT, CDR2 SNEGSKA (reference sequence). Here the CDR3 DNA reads TGCAGTGCTAGACTAGCGGGGTGGGAAGATACGCAGTATTTT. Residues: CSARLAGWEDTQYF.

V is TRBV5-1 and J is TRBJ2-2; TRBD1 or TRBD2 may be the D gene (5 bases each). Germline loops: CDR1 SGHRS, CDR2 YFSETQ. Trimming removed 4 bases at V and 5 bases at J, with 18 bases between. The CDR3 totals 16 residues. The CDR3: CASSLGTSQVTGELFF. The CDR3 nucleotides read TGCGCCAGCAGCCTAGGGACGTCTCAGGTGACCGGGGAGCTGTTTTTT. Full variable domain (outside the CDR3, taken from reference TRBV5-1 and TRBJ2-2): KAGVTQTPRYLIKTRGQQVTLSCSPISGHRSVSWYQQTPGQGLQFLFEYFSETQRNKGNFPGRFSGRQFSNSRSEMNVSTLELGDSALYLCASSLGTSQVTGELFFGEGSRLTVL.

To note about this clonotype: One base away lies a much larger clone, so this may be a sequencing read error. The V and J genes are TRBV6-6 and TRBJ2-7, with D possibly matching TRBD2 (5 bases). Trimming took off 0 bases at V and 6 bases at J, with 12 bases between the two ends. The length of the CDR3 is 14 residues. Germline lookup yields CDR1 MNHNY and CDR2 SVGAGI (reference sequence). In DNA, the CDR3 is TGTGCCAGCAGTTACTCGCACGAGGGTAGCGAGCAGTACTTC. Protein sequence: CASSYSHEGSEQYF.

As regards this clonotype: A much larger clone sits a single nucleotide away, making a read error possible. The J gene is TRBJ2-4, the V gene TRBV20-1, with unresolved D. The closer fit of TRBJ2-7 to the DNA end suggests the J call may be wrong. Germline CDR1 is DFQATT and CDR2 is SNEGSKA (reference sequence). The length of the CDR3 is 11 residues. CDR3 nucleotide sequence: TGCAGTGCCTCCCTGGGTTCCGAGCAGTACTTC. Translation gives CSASLGSEQYF.

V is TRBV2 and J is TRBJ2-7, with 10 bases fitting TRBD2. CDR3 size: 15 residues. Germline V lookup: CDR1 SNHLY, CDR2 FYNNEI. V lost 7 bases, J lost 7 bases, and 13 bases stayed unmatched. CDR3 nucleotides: TGTGCCAGCAATTTACTAGCGGGGCTTTTTAAGGAGCAGTACTTC. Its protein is CASNLLAGLFKEQYF.

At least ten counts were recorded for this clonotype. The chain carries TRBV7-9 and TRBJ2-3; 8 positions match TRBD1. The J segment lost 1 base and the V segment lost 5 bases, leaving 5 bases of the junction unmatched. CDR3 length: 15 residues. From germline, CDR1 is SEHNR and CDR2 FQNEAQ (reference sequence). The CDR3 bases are TGTGCCAGCAGCCCTCGACAGGGGCGCACAGATACGCAGTATTTT. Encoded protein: CASSPRQGRTDTQYF.